These 28 T cell receptor beta chains share one sample of origin, sequenced in a study of patients and donors after allogeneic stem cell transplantation. TCRdb re-called the RT-PCR reads with MiXCR, one entry per CDR3 protein. This sample yields 920,000 or so distinct CDR3 sequences, of which more than 15% are seen a single time; 6% belongs to the top ten. The sequenced sample was blood, either unsorted or a sorted T cell fraction (not recorded which). Receptors originate from a human donor who was either an allogeneic HSCT recipient or a stem cell or donor lymphocyte infusion donor (not recorded which). It is not recorded whose cells these are; they may come from a transplant donor.

CDR3 in DNA: TGTGCCAGCAGTACATTGGGACTAGCGGGCTCCTACGAGCAGTACTTC. It specifies CASSTLGLAGSYEQYF. The J gene is TRBJ2-7, the V gene TRBV27, with TRBD2 matching over 12 bases. V gave up 5 bases and J gave up 0 bases; unmatched junction bases: 5. Germline V gene lookup returns CDR1 MNHEY and CDR2 SMNVEV (reference sequence). The CDR3 extends over 16 amino acids.

This clonotype occurred a few times. The rearrangement links TRBV6-4 to TRBJ1-5; no firm D call. The CDR3 consists of 14 residues. Germline assignment: CDR1 MRHNA and CDR2 SNTAGT. V was clipped by 7 bases and J by 2 bases, with 12 bases between them. CDR3 sequence (DNA): TGTGCCAGCACGCCGGGAGAGGGCAATCAGCCCCAGCATTTT. Its protein product is CASTPGEGNQPQHF.

This clonotype appeared a few times. The genes are TRBV29-1 and TRBJ1-1, with 7 bases aligning to TRBD1. CDR1 is SQVTM, CDR2 ANQGSEA, per germline. V shed 4 bases and J 1 base; nucleotides not matched to a gene: 6. The CDR3 loop spans 14 amino acids. In DNA form, the CDR3 reads TGCAGCGTTGGGGGGCGGACAGGGAACACTGAAGCTTTCTTT. It is translated as CSVGGRTGNTEAFF.

This clonotype was counted between two and nine times. This rearrangement joins TRBV4-3 to TRBJ1-2; the D is unclear. V dropped 0 bases and J dropped 8 bases, with 16 bases sitting between them. The germline V gene has CDR1 LGHNA and CDR2 YSLEER. This CDR3 has 15 amino acids. The CDR3 region is CASSQDIERRGGYTF. For the CDR3, the DNA is TGCGCCAGCAGCCAAGATATTGAGCGCCGAGGAGGCTACACCTTC.

The V and J genes are TRBV5-1 and TRBJ2-6; D uncertain. There are 17 residues in the CDR3. The V gene's germline CDR1 is SGHRS and CDR2 YFSETQ. V gave up 2 bases and J gave up 1 base, with 13 bases separating them. The DNA for the CDR3 is TGCGCCAGCAGCTTTTTAGGAAGACAATCTGGGGCCAACGTCCTGACTTTC. Encoded protein: CASSFLGRQSGANVLTF. Full variable domain (outside the CDR3, taken from reference TRBV5-1 and TRBJ2-6): KAGVTQTPRYLIKTRGQQVTLSCSPISGHRSVSWYQQTPGQGLQFLFEYFSETQRNKGNFPGRFSGRQFSNSRSEMNVSTLELGDSALYLCASSFLGRQSGANVLTFGAGSRLTVL.

This clonotype has a handful of counts. The V and J genes are TRBV6-6 and TRBJ1-5; no clear D gene. This CDR3 has 13 amino acids. The V gene lost 8 bases and the J gene lost 6 bases, with 14 bases spanning the gap. Germline CDR1 MNHNY, CDR2 SVGAGI (reference sequence). The CDR3 DNA sequence: TGTGCCAGCCAAACCCAGGATGGTCAGCCCCAGCATTTT. It specifies CASQTQDGQPQHF.

J is TRBJ2-7 and V is TRBV9; D remains unclear. This CDR3 region has 14 residues. V lost 0 bases, J lost 6 bases, and 13 bases lay in between. Germline CDR1 and CDR2: SGDLS and YYNGEE. The CDR3 loop reads CASSVGGKGSEQYF. CDR3 coding DNA: TGTGCCAGCAGCGTAGGCGGCAAGGGAAGCGAGCAGTACTTC.

This clonotype has only a few counts. Here the CDR3 DNA reads TGTGCCAGCAAACAGCTACACCCTAACTATGGCTACACCTTC. It translates to CASKQLHPNYGYTF. The chain combines TRBV6-1 with TRBJ1-2; D uncertain. The CDR3 runs to 14 residues. CDR1 and CDR2 from the germline V gene are MNHNS and SASEGT. Trimming cost V 7 bases and J 0 bases, with 12 bases left between them.

This clonotype was found a few times. The chain links TRBV20-1 to TRBJ2-5, with 12 positions matching TRBD1. There are 13 residues in the CDR3. Germline-derived CDR1 and CDR2 are DFQATT and SNEGSKA (reference sequence). J was trimmed by 5 bases and V by 3 bases; bases with no gene match: 1. CDR3 sequence (DNA): TGCAGTGCTAGGGGACAGGGGGCCGAGACCCAGTACTTC. It codes for CSARGQGAETQYF.

In its sample, this clonotype was seen a few times. The CDR3 DNA is TGCAGTGCCCGGGAAGGTCGGTCTCAGGGGAGCTATGGCTACACCTTC. Protein sequence: CSAREGRSQGSYGYTF. The chain joins TRBV20-1 to TRBJ1-2; the D gene is possibly TRBD1 (6 bases). CDR1 is DFQATT and CDR2 is SNEGSKA in the germline V gene (reference sequence). The CDR3 spans 16 residues. Trimming took off 6 bases at V and 4 bases at J, with 24 bases between the two ends.

Only a few counts were recorded for this clonotype. As DNA, the CDR3 is TGCGCCAGCAGCTTGGCCGGGGTTGTAAACGGCGAGCAGTACTTC. Protein sequence: CASSLAGVVNGEQYF. V and J are TRBV5-1 and TRBJ2-7, with D perhaps TRBD2 (5 bases). The V end was cut by 0 bases, the J end by 6 bases, with 16 bases between. CDR1 SGHRS and CDR2 YFSETQ come from the germline V gene. The CDR3 is 15 residues long. Full variable domain (outside the CDR3, taken from reference TRBV5-1 and TRBJ2-7): KAGVTQTPRYLIKTRGQQVTLSCSPISGHRSVSWYQQTPGQGLQFLFEYFSETQRNKGNFPGRFSGRQFSNSRSEMNVSTLELGDSALYLCASSLAGVVNGEQYFGPGTRLTVT.

Remarks on this clonotype: This may arise from a read error, as a much more abundant clone is one base away. The genes are TRBV20-1 and TRBJ1-3; D is undetermined. CDR1 and CDR2 from the germline V gene are DFQATT and SNEGSKA (reference sequence). The CDR3 runs to 15 residues. Trimming took off 6 bases at V and 0 bases at J, with 15 bases between the two ends. This chain's CDR3 is CSASTVTISGNTIYF. The CDR3 nucleotides are TGCAGTGCCAGCACCGTAACCATCTCTGGAAACACCATATATTTT.

The chain carries TRBV4-1 and TRBJ1-5; no clear D gene. V was trimmed by 0 bases and J by 2 bases, leaving 11 bases between them. The germline CDR1 and CDR2 sequences are MGHRA and YSYEKL. This CDR3 spans 16 amino acids. The CDR3 is CASSQDKTVGNQPQHF. The CDR3 DNA reads as TGCGCCAGCAGCCAAGATAAGACGGTAGGCAATCAGCCCCAGCATTTT.

In nucleotides, the CDR3 is TGTGCCAGCAGCCCACGGCGGGTAGGACTGGGGGATACGCAGTATTTT. It translates to CASSPRRVGLGDTQYF. The chain uses TRBV5-6 and TRBJ2-3; a possible D gene is TRBD2 (5 bases). In germline, CDR1 is SGHDT, CDR2 YYEEEE. The CDR3 has 16 residues. V shed 4 bases and J shed 6 bases, with 21 bases lying between them. The full variable domain, its missing parts supplied by reference TRBV5-6 and TRBJ2-3, is DAGVTQSPTHLIKTRGQQVTLRCSPKSGHDTVSWYQQALGQGPQFIFQYYEEEERQRGNFPDRFSGHQFPNYSSELNVNALLLGDSALYLCASSPRRVGLGDTQYFGPGTRLTVL.

This chain uses TRBV18 with TRBJ2-7, with 9 nucleotides matching TRBD1. With 2 bases clipped from V and 3 bases from J, the junction kept 8 bases outside the gene matches. Germline loops: CDR1 KGHSH, CDR2 LQKENI. This CDR3 contains 16 residues. The CDR3 spells CASSPGAPGQGYEQYF. In DNA, the CDR3 is TGTGCCAGCTCACCAGGGGCCCCGGGACAGGGCTACGAGCAGTACTTC.

The CDR3 sequence: CASSLRTGVTGYTF. Written as DNA, the CDR3 is TGTGCCAGCAGTTTACGGACAGGGGTGACTGGCTACACCTTC. The chain has TRBV28 and TRBJ1-2, with TRBD1 matching 9 bases. The CDR3 is 14 amino acids. The J segment lost 7 bases and the V segment lost 2 bases, leaving 5 bases of the junction unmatched. Germline V CDR1 and CDR2: MDHEN, SYDVKM.

V gene TRBV27 combines with J gene TRBJ2-3; 7 bases agree with TRBD2. The CDR3 extends over 17 amino acids. The germline V gene has CDR1 MNHEY and CDR2 SMNVEV (reference sequence). V trimming: 6 bases; J trimming: 2 bases; junction bases outside the gene matches: 14. The CDR3 loop reads CASSFRDYHQPTDTQYF. CDR3 DNA: TGTGCCAGCAGCTTCCGGGACTATCATCAACCCACAGATACGCAGTATTTT.

The chain is built from TRBV7-9 and TRBJ2-5; tentatively, D is TRBD1 (5 bases). There are 16 residues in the CDR3. Trimming removed 1 base from V and 2 bases from J, with 14 bases in between. The germline V gene has CDR1 SEHNR and CDR2 FQNEAQ (reference sequence). The CDR3 region has the DNA TGTGCCAGCAGCTTAGGTGATAGTACAGGACAAGAGACCCAGTACTTC. Amino acid sequence: CASSLGDSTGQETQYF. The full variable domain, rest sourced from reference TRBV7-9 and TRBJ2-5, is DTGVSQNPRHKITKRGQNVTFRCDPISEHNRLYWYRQTLGQGPEFLTYFQNEAQLEKSRLLSDRFSAERPKGSFSTLEIQRTEQGDSAMYLCASSLGDSTGQETQYFGPGTRLLVL.

V is TRBV6-5 and J is TRBJ1-6; D not certain. V lost 4 bases and J lost 5, with 21 bases in between. CDR3 size: 18 residues. Germline V gene lookup returns CDR1 MNHEY and CDR2 SVGAGI. CDR3 in amino acids: CASSFPDNPSSNNSPLHF. CDR3 DNA: TGTGCCAGCAGTTTTCCCGACAACCCCTCTTCAAATAATTCACCCCTCCACTTT.

The gene calls are TRBV24-1 and TRBJ2-5; unclear D gene. Trimming pared 3 bases from V and 2 bases from J, leaving 15 bases between. The germline V gene encodes CDR1 KGHDR and CDR2 SFDVKD. The CDR3 runs to 16 residues. CDR3: CATSDEVAWGQETQYF. CDR3 nucleotide sequence: TGTGCCACCAGTGATGAGGTTGCGTGGGGACAAGAGACCCAGTACTTC.

This clonotype was recorded at least ten times. The chain carries TRBV5-1 and TRBJ2-1; 7 nucleotides match TRBD1. V dropped 1 base and J dropped 6; count of bases not matched to a gene: 1. CDR3 length: 13 residues. Looked up from germline, CDR1 is SGHRS and CDR2 is YFSETQ. The CDR3 sequence is CASSLNRGNEQFF. CDR3 nucleotide sequence: TGCGCCAGCAGCTTGAACAGGGGCAATGAGCAGTTCTTC.

This clonotype has just a few counts. This chain links TRBV6-1 with TRBJ2-3, with D perhaps being TRBD1 or TRBD2 (6 bases each). The germline gives CDR1 MNHNS, CDR2 SASEGT. CDR3 length: 13 residues. The germline V and J ends were trimmed by 7 bases and 3 bases, with 11 bases remaining between them. The CDR3 region is CASKPGATDTQYF. The CDR3, as DNA: TGTGCCAGCAAGCCGGGGGCGACAGATACGCAGTATTTT.

This clonotype came up a few times. The chain carries TRBV7-2 and TRBJ2-5; no reliable D call. Between the trimmed V and J ends, which lost 2 bases and 5 bases, there was a span of 9 bases. The CDR3 extends over 13 amino acids. Germline assignment: CDR1 SGHTA and CDR2 FQGNSA. In nucleotides, the CDR3 is TGTGCCAGCAGCTTATGGCCTAGTGAGACCCAGTACTTC. Protein product: CASSLWPSETQYF. The variable domain in full, with the rest retrieved from reference TRBV7-2 and TRBJ2-5, is GAGVSQSPSNKVTEKGKDVELRCDPISGHTALYWYRQSLGQGLEFLIYFQGNSAPDKSGLPSDRFSAERTGGSVSTLTIQRTQQEDSAVYLCASSLWPSETQYFGPGTRLLVL.

This clonotype was counted at least ten times. The chain employs TRBV12-3 or TRBV12-4 and TRBJ1-2; D is ambiguous. The V gene lost 4 bases and the J gene lost 3 bases, with 3 bases spanning the gap. CDR3 length: 11 amino acids. The CDR3 protein is CASSSDYGYTF. The CDR3 nucleotides read TGTGCCAGCAGTTCAGACTATGGCTACACCTTC.

The V and J genes are TRBV12-5 and TRBJ1-1, with 9 bases lining up with TRBD1. V gave up 4 bases and J gave up 7 bases; unmatched junction bases: 4. This CDR3 has 13 amino acids. CDR1 LGHNT and CDR2 FRNRAP come from the germline V gene. DNA for the CDR3: TGTGCTAGTGGTTGGGGACAGGGTGGTGAAGCTTTCTTT. Protein product: CASGWGQGGEAFF.

This chain links TRBV6-5 with TRBJ2-1; 7 bases map to TRBD1. CDR1 and CDR2 from the germline V gene are MNHEY and SVGAGI. The CDR3 runs 15 residues. J was trimmed by 4 bases and V by 2 bases; bases with no gene match: 5. CDR3 sequence reads: CASSYQDRPYNEQFF. Written as DNA, the CDR3 is TGTGCCAGCAGTTACCAGGACAGGCCTTACAATGAGCAGTTCTTC.

The rearrangement uses TRBV2 and TRBJ1-5; no clear D. The germline CDR1 and CDR2 sequences are SNHLY and FYNNEI. V lost 2 bases and J lost 6, with 5 bases in between. CDR3 length: 12 amino acids. CDR3 in amino acids: CASSENGQPQHF. As DNA, the CDR3 is TGTGCCAGCAGTGAAAATGGTCAGCCCCAGCATTTT.

This clonotype was seen a handful of times. The chain combines TRBV6-1 with TRBJ2-6, with D hard to call. CDR1 and CDR2 (germline): MNHNS, SASEGT. V lost 6 bases and J 0 bases, leaving 9 bases between the germline ends. The CDR3 covers 15 residues. CDR3 in amino acids: CASRPLSSGANVLTF. CDR3 DNA sequence: TGTGCCAGCAGACCCCTAAGCTCTGGGGCCAACGTCCTGACTTTC.